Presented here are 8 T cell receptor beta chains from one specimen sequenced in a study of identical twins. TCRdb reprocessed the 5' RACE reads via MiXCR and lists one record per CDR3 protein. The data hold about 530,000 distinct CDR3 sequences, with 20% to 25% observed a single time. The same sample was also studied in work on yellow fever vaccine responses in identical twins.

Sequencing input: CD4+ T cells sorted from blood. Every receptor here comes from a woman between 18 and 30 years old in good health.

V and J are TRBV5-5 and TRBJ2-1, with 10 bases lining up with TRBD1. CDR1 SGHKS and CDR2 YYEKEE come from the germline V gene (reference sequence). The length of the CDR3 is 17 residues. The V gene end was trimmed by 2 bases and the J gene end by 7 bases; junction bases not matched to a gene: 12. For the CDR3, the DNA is TGTGCCAGCAGCTTCTCAGTTCAGACAGGGGGCTTAAATGAGCAGTTCTTC. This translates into CASSFSVQTGGLNEQFF.

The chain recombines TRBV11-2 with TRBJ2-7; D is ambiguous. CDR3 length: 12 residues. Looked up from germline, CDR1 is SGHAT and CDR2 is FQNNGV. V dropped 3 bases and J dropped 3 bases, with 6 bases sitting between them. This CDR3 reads CASSFSFYEQYF. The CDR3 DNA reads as TGTGCCAGCAGCTTCTCTTTCTACGAGCAGTACTTC. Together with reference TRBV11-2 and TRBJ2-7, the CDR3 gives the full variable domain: EAGVAQSPRYKIIEKRQSVAFWCNPISGHATLYWYQQILGQGPKLLIQFQNNGVVDDSQLPKDRFSAERLKGVDSTLKIQPAKLEDSAVYLCASSFSFYEQYFGPGTRLTVT.

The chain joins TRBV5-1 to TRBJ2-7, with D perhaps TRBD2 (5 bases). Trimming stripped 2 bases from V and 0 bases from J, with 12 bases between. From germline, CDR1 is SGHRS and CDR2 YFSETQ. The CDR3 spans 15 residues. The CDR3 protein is CASSFLSGYSYEQYF. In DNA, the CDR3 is TGCGCCAGCAGCTTTTTGAGCGGATACTCCTACGAGCAGTACTTC.

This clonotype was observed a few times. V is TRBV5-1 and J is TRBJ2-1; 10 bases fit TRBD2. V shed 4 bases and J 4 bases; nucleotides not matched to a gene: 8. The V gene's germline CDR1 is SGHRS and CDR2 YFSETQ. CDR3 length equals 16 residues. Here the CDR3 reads CASSRREAGGYNEQFF. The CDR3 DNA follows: TGCGCCAGCAGCCGACGGGAAGCGGGAGGGTACAATGAGCAGTTCTTC.

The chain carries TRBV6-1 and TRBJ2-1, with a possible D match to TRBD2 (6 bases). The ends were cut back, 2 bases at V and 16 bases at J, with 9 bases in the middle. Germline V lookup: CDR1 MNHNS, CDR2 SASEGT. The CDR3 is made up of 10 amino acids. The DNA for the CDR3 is TGTGCCAGCAGTGAACTAGCGCCCTTCTTC. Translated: CASSELAPFF.

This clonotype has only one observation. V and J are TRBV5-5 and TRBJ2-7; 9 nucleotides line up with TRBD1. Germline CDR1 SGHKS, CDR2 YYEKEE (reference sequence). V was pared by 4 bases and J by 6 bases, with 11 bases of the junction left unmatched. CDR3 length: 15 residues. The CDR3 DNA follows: TGTGCCAGCAGCAGGCCGGGACAGGGACTCGGCGAGCAGTACTTC. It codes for CASSRPGQGLGEQYF.

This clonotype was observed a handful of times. As DNA, the CDR3 is TGCGCCAGCAGCCCCTCGGGGGGAAGAAGCACTGAAGCTTTCTTT. Amino acid sequence: CASSPSGGRSTEAFF. The rearrangement links TRBV4-1 to TRBJ1-1; TRBD1 might be the D (5 bases). The germline CDR1 and CDR2 sequences are MGHRA and YSYEKL. V was clipped by 4 bases and J by 4 bases, with 16 bases between them. This CDR3 comprises 15 residues.

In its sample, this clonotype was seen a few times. The CDR3 loop is CASSYTRGRNSPLHF. The CDR3 DNA reads TGTGCCAGCAGTTACACCAGGGGGAGGAATTCACCCCTCCACTTT. The chain employs TRBV6-5 and TRBJ1-6; TRBD1 matches 7 bases. The CDR3 spans 15 residues. After removal of 2 bases from V and 7 bases from J, the junction contained 5 bases not matched to a gene. The germline V gene has CDR1 MNHEY and CDR2 SVGAGI.